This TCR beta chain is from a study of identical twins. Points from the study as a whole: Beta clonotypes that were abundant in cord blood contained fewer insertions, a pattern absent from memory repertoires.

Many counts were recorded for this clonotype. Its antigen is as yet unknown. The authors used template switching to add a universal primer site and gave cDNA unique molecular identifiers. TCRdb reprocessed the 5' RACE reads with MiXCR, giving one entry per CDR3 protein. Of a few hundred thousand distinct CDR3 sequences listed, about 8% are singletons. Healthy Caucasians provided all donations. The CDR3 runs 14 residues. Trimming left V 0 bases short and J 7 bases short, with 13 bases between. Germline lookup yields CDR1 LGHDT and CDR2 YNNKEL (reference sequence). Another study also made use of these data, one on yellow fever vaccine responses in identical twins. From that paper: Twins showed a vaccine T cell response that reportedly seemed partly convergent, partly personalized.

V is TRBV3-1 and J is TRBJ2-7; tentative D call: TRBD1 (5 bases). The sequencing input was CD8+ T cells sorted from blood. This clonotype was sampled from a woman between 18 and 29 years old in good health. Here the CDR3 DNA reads TGTGCCAGCAGCCAAGAAGAAAGGGGTAATGAGCAGTACTTC. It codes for CASSQEERGNEQYF.